The T cell receptor beta chain described here comes from a study of T cell responses to AZD1222 COVID-19 vaccine. For the study at large: Doses given second, at about 4 or about 12 weeks, were pooled.

Trimming stripped 5 bases from V and 6 bases from J, with 11 bases between. Per germline, CDR1 MNHEY and CDR2 SVGEGT. CDR3 length: 13 residues. The table came from immunoSEQ multiplex PCR; TCRdb's copy has only in-frame clones and leaves some out. Here the sample spans around 160,000 clones, around 91% being singletons. Findings of the study overall: Baseline seropositives among AZD1222 recipients totaled only 5 to 7.

With respect to this clone: Antigen: not known.

This rearrangement joins TRBV6-2 or TRBV6-3 to TRBJ2-1; D possibly corresponds to TRBD1 (6 bases). This receptor was taken from an adult in good health. The sequencing here drew on peripheral blood, taken on day 0 of AZD1222 vaccination. For the CDR3, the DNA is TGTGCCAGCAGTCCAGGGGAGATCAATGAGCAGTTCTTC. The encoded protein is CASSPGEINEQFF.